Listed here are 3 T cell receptor beta chains from one sample, sequenced in a study of cytomegalovirus exposure and HLA in healthy donors. The repertoire was sequenced with immunoSEQ multiplex PCR; TCRdb's copy has only in-frame clones and lacks some. The data show some 45,000 clones, about 94% seen once. Sequenced: PBMCs. The source is a man aged 18 to 29 in good health and CMV-seronegative.

The chain has TRBV15 and TRBJ2-3, with 9 bases identical to TRBD2. The CDR3 has 17 amino acids. V shed 0 bases and J 6 bases; nucleotides not matched to a gene: 10. Germline assignment: CDR1 LNHNV and CDR2 YYDKDF (reference sequence). CDR3 region: CATSRDLPSGIMDTQYF. CDR3 DNA: TGTGCCACCAGCAGAGATCTTCCTAGCGGGATAATGGATACGCAGTATTTT.

The rearrangement uses TRBV5-1 and TRBJ2-1; TRBD1 matches at 7 bases. The CDR3 is 15 amino acids. The V gene's germline CDR1 is SGHRS and CDR2 YFSETQ. Trimming at V came to 7 bases and at J to 2 bases, leaving 9 bases not matched to a gene. The CDR3 coding sequence is TGCGCCAGCGTCCGGGACAGCCGGACCTACAATGAGCAGTTCTTC. It yields the protein CASVRDSRTYNEQFF.

The chain carries TRBV4-2 and TRBJ2-7, with D tentatively TRBD1 (5 bases). Germline CDR1 LGHNA, CDR2 YNFKEQ. The V end lost 4 bases, the J end lost 1 base, and 14 bases lay between the germline ends. CDR3 length equals 15 residues. The CDR3 bases are TGTGCCAGCAGCCCTCGACAGATAGGTTCCTACGAGCAGTACTTC. Translation: CASSPRQIGSYEQYF.